This entry is about one TCR beta chain. The specificity of this receptor is unknown. No base-level quality is on record; no much larger clone is a single base apart. These data originate in a study of blood T cell repertoires in COVID-19 (TCRdb year 2020). Background on the whole study: The collaborator samples originated in the United States, Italy and Spain and spanned the acute and convalescent phases of COVID-19. The prospective study material was composed of cDNA or gDNA derived from T cells, B-cell-depleted T cells, or PBMCs. Deeply sampled blood TCRbeta repertoires from subjects exposed to, actively infected with, or recovered from COVID-19 were included in the dataset. The repertoires were made available in a free public database intended to serve as a resource for research on the immune response to SARS-CoV-2. The samples were drawn from two sources: the first 160 participants of the ongoing ImmuneRACE study, and over 1,000 subjects contributed by 6 global collaborators. Sample metadata almost always included a de-identified subject ID, COVID-19 status, age in years and sex. Where HLA class I and class II types were available, the types were taken from metadata supplied by the sample provider, not from assay-based typing. Overall results and qualifications from the work: The quantity of clinical and demographic metadata differed by source and by participant and was supplied without curation.

CDR1 SGDLS and CDR2 YYNGEE are derived from the germline V gene. The CDR3 starts with the cysteine, ends with the phenylalanine, and has 16 residues. Just the 48-base CDR3 DNA is kept, in frame starting at base 1. Trimming accounts for 0 bases at V and 5 bases at J, while the number of junction bases matched to no gene is 6. TCRbeta CDR3 regions were amplified from genomic DNA using the immunoSEQ Assay, a bias-controlled multiplex PCR. The paper's processing steps were these. The number of nucleated cells in each sample was estimated from the amplification of reference gene primers within the assay. To quantify the absolute abundance of each unique TCRbeta CDR3 rearrangement, sequence reads were collapsed and filtered. For each sample, productive Simpson clonality was calculated by taking the square root of Simpson's diversity index across productive rearrangements. Drawn from immuneACCESS, this table holds only the in-frame rearrangements with V and J called that TCRdb kept. Clones are partly lost; checked studies trace under half to an unresolved V gene and leave the rest unexplained. The DNA gave D and trimming, while V, J and clone size come from that table. The sample table records tens of thousands of clones; 85% to 90% of these occur just once. Approximately 59% of the sample is in the top ten clones.

Whole blood was collected in K2EDTA tubes by collaborating institutions according to the institutions' own protocols. For TCRbeta analysis, collaborators shipped samples as frozen whole blood, isolated PBMCs, or DNA extracted from either of those sample types. This sequence was found in a man in his sixties or seventies with acute or convalescent COVID-19. The chain employs TRBV9 and TRBJ2-2; a stretch of 8 junction bases matches TRBD1. Sequenced sample: peripheral blood. The nucleotide sequence is given as TGTGCCAGCAGCGTAGGACAGGGGATGAGGACCGGGGAGCTGTTTTTT. It specifies CASSVGQGMRTGELFF.